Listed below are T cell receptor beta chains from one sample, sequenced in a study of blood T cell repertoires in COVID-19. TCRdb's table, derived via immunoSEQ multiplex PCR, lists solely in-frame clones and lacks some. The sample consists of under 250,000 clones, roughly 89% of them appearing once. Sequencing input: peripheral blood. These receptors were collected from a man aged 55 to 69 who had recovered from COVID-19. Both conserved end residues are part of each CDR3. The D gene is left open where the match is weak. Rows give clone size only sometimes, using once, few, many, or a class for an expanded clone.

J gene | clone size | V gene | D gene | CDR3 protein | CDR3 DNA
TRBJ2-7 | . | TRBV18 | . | CASSLYAGDEQYF | TGTGCCAGCTCACTGTATGCAGGGGATGAGCAGTACTTC
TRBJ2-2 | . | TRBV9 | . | CASSPVVGSATGELFF | TGTGCCAGCAGCCCAGTGGTCGGGAGTGCAACCGGGGAGCTGTTTTTT
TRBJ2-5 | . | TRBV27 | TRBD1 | CASSSTGQETQYF | TGTGCCAGCAGTTCGACAGGGCAAGAGACCCAGTACTTC
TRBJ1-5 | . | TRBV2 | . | CASSEGGGGQPQHF | TGTGCCAGCAGTGAAGGAGGGGGTGGACAGCCCCAGCATTTT
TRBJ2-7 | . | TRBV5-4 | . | CASSSGVAYEQYF | TGTGCCAGCAGCTCCGGGGTAGCCTACGAGCAGTACTTC
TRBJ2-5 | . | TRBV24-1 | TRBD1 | CATSDLQGGRTGYQETQYF | TGTGCCACCAGTGATTTGCAAGGCGGCAGGACAGGGTACCAAGAGACCCAGTACTTC
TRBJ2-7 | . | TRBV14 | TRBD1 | CASSQPTGGKSYEQYF | TGTGCCAGCAGCCAACCTACAGGGGGGAAGTCCTACGAGCAGTACTTC
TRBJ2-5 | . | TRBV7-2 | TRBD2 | CASSLTSVRGETQYF | TGTGCCAGCAGCTTGACTAGCGTCAGAGGGGAGACCCAGTACTTC
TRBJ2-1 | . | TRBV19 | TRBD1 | CASSIAGTGVYNEQFF | TGTGCCAGTAGTATCGCCGGGACAGGTGTCTACAATGAGCAGTTCTTC
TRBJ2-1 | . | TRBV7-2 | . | CASSPTPPVYNEQFF | TGTGCCAGCAGCCCTACGCCACCGGTCTACAATGAGCAGTTCTTC
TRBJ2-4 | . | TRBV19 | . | CASSQWGDLAKNIQYF | TGTGCCAGTAGTCAGTGGGGGGATTTAGCCAAAAACATTCAGTACTTC
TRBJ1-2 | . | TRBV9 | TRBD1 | CASSVATGGSYGYTF | TGTGCCAGCAGCGTTGCTACAGGGGGCAGCTATGGCTACACCTTC
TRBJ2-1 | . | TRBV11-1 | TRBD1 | CASSYRGQPFNEQFF | TGTGCCAGCAGCTACCGGGGACAGCCCTTCAATGAGCAGTTCTTC
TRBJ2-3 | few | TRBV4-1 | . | CASSQQGTDTQYF | TGCGCCAGCAGCCAACAGGGGACAGATACGCAGTATTTT
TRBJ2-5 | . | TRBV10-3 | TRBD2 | CAISGWASGGTLETQYF | TGTGCCATCAGTGGATGGGCTAGCGGGGGTACGTTAGAGACCCAGTACTTC
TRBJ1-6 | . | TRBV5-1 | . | CASSLAQVSSAPLHF | TGCGCCAGCAGCTTGGCACAGGTCTCTTCAGCACCCCTCCACTTT
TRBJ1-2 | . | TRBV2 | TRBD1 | CASSVDRNYGYTF | TGTGCCAGCAGTGTGGACAGGAACTATGGCTACACCTTC
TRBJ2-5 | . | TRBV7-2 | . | CASSAIGGRRETQYF | TGTGCCAGCAGCGCCATCGGAGGGCGACGGGAGACCCAGTACTTC
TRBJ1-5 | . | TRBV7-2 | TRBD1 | CASSPSTGDNQPQHF | TGTGCCAGCAGCCCCTCGACAGGGGATAATCAGCCCCAGCATTTT
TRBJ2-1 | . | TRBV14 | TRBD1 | CASSLGQGYNEQFF | TGTGCCAGCAGCCTGGGACAGGGGTACAATGAGCAGTTCTTC
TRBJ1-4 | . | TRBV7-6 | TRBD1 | CASSDGGTATNEKLFF | TGTGCCAGCAGCGACGGAGGGACAGCCACTAATGAAAAACTGTTTTTT
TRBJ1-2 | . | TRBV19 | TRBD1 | CASRDRGVRYGYTF | TGTGCCAGTAGGGACAGGGGGGTTCGGTATGGCTACACCTTC
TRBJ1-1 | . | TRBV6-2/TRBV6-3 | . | CASSPGQFMNTEAFF | TGTGCCAGCAGCCCAGGACAGTTTATGAACACTGAAGCTTTCTTT
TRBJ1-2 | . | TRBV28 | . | CALGAGNYGYTF | TGTGCCCTGGGGGCGGGTAACTATGGCTACACCTTC
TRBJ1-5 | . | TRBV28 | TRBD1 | CASSPTGGLNQPQHF | TGTGCCAGCAGTCCAACAGGGGGCCTCAATCAGCCCCAGCATTTT
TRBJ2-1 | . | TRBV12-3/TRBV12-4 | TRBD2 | CASTREGLVPFF | TGTGCCAGCACCCGAGAGGGACTAGTTCCGTTCTTC
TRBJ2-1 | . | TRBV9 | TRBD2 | CASSVGLAGRSSYNEQFF | TGTGCCAGCAGCGTAGGGCTAGCGGGCAGAAGCTCCTACAATGAGCAGTTCTTC
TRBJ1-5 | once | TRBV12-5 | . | CASGLNSYQPQHF | TGTGCTAGTGGTTTGAACAGCTATCAGCCCCAGCATTTT
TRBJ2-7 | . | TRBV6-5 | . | CASSHVQGSYEQYF | TGTGCCAGCAGTCACGTACAGGGCTCCTACGAGCAGTACTTC
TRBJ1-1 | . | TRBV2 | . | CASRALTGMNTEAFF | TGTGCCAGCAGGGCGCTCACAGGAATGAACACTGAAGCTTTCTTT
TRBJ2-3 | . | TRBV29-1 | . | CSAYQGADTQYF | TGCAGCGCCTACCAGGGTGCAGATACGCAGTATTTT
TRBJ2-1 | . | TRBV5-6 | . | CASSTIGGGHNEQFF | TGTGCCAGCAGCACCATAGGGGGAGGGCACAATGAGCAGTTCTTC
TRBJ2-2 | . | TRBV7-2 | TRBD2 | CASKIEVAGNTGELFF | TGTGCCAGCAAAATAGAGGTAGCGGGGAACACCGGGGAGCTGTTTTTT
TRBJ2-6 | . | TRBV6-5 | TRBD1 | CASSYGTGSGANVLTF | TGTGCCAGCAGTTACGGGACAGGCTCTGGGGCCAACGTCCTGACTTTC
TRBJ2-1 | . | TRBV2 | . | CASSQGLSPIRNEQFF | TGTGCCAGCAGCCAGGGACTCTCCCCTATTAGGAATGAGCAGTTCTTC
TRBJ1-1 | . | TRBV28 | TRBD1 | CASSFTGGVDTEAFF | TGTGCCAGCAGTTTTACAGGGGGCGTCGACACTGAAGCTTTCTTT
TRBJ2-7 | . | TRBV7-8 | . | CASNHIQGTEQYF | TGTGCCAGCAACCATATACAGGGAACTGAGCAGTACTTC
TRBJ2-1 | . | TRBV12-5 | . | CASGLQQTAFRYNEQFF | TGTGCTAGTGGTTTACAGCAGACAGCCTTTCGGTACAATGAGCAGTTCTTC
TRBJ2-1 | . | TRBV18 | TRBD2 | CASSPLLAELSYNEQFF | TGTGCCAGCTCACCGCTACTAGCGGAGCTCTCCTACAATGAGCAGTTCTTC
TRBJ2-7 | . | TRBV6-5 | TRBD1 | CASTRGQALYEQYF | TGTGCCAGCACCAGGGGACAGGCCCTCTACGAGCAGTACTTC
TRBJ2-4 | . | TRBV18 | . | CASSPASLAKNIQYF | TGTGCCAGCTCACCAGCTAGCCTAGCCAAAAACATTCAGTACTTC
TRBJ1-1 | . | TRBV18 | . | CASSTRLEAFF | TGTGCCAGCTCAACACGGCTTGAAGCTTTCTTT
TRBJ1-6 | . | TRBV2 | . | CASSGQSRPPLHF | TGTGCCAGCAGCGGACAGTCCCGTCCACCCCTCCACTTT
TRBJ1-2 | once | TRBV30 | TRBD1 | CAWSGHSGTGLSLDGYTF | TGTGCCTGGAGTGGCCACTCCGGGACAGGGTTATCGTTGGACGGCTACACCTTC
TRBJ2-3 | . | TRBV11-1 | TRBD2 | CASSLGGVQDTQYF | TGTGCCAGCAGCTTGGGGGGGGTTCAAGATACGCAGTATTTT
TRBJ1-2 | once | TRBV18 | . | CASSLTGLGIQANYGYTF | TGTGCCAGCTCGCTAACAGGGTTAGGAATCCAAGCTAACTATGGCTACACCTTC
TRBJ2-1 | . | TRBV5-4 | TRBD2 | CASSVTSGRRDEQFF | TGTGCCAGCAGCGTAACTAGCGGGAGGAGGGATGAGCAGTTCTTC
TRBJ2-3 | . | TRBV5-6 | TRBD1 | CASSYRDRRGDTQYF | TGTGCCAGCAGCTACCGGGACAGGCGGGGAGATACGCAGTATTTT
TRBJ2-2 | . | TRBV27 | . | CASSLSSGRGWTGELFF | TGTGCCAGCAGTTTATCATCGGGGAGGGGGTGGACCGGGGAGCTGTTTTTT
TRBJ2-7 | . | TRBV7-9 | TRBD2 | CASSLVRTRYTYEQYF | TGTGCCAGCAGCCTAGTCCGGACTAGATATACCTACGAGCAGTACTTC
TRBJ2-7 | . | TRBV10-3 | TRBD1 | CAISAGTGPPQYF | TGTGCCATCAGCGCCGGGACAGGCCCGCCGCAGTACTTC
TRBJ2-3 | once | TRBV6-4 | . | CASSDILGDTQYF | TGTGCCAGCAGTGACATTCTGGGCGATACGCAGTATTTT
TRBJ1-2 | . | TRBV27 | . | CATGGRGLSGYTF | TGTGCCACCGGGGGGAGGGGACTGAGCGGCTACACCTTC